The T cell receptor (beta chain) described here comes from a study of blood T cell repertoires in COVID-19. Study details: Both acute and convalescent COVID-19 samples were obtained from the United States, Italy and Spain. PBMCs, B-cell-depleted T cells, or T cells were the source of the cDNA or gDNA that made up the material.

In the authors' methods: By means of reference gene primer amplification, nucleated cell counts were estimated. The method was immunoSEQ multiplex PCR; TCRdb's version includes in-frame clones alone and lacks a portion of them. V, J and clone size are those of that table, while D and trimming were read from the DNA. The sample shows about 33,000 clones, roughly 87% of them seen only once. The ends were cut back, 5 bases at V and 0 bases at J, with 17 bases in the middle. Germline V lookup: CDR1 GTSNPN, CDR2 SVGIG (reference sequence). The CDR3 loop spans 16 amino acids. This clone is a singleton in its sample.

This chain connects TRBV30 to TRBJ1-5; no definite D call. This receptor was taken from a man aged 55 to 69 with acute or convalescent COVID-19. The specimen sequenced was peripheral blood. CDR3 loop: CAWETGGTDSNQPQHF. The CDR3 DNA sequence: TGTGCCTGGGAGACCGGAGGAACGGATAGCAATCAGCCCCAGCATTTT.